This passage covers 21 T cell receptor beta chains from one sample sequenced in a study of control samples from healthy donors and cancer patients. Using immunoSEQ multiplex PCR, the repertoire was profiled, and TCRdb retains in-frame clones only, with some absent. This sample has roughly 200,000 clones, with over 80% found just once. The source material was blood. Receptors originate from a man younger than 30 in good health.

The genes are TRBV5-3 and TRBJ1-1; D perhaps matches TRBD1 (5 bases). TRBV5-3 is an ORF for which the function is uncertain. The CDR3 consists of 17 residues. The V gene lost 5 bases and the J gene lost 0 bases, with 20 bases spanning the gap. This CDR3 reads CARRRPTSGTVNTEAFF. The CDR3 region has the DNA TGTGCCAGAAGGAGGCCCACCTCCGGGACGGTGAACACTGAAGCTTTCTTT.

The chain joins TRBV18 to TRBJ1-2; maybe TRBD1 (6 bases). The CDR3 totals 16 residues. Germline V CDR1 and CDR2: KGHSH, LQKENI. V was pared by 5 bases and J by 4 bases, with 20 bases between. The CDR3, as DNA: TGTGCCAGCTCATCTCTACAGGGAAGGGACTCCTATGGCTACACCTTC. Translating gives CASSSLQGRDSYGYTF.

With respect to this clone: Other DNA variants within this sample encode the same CDR3. V usage is TRBV5-1 and J usage is TRBJ2-1; D unresolved. V lost 2 bases and J 0 bases, leaving 12 bases between the germline ends. The CDR3 has 16 residues. In germline, CDR1 is SGHRS, CDR2 YFSETQ. CDR3 bases: TGCGCCAGCAGCTTATCAGGCGATAGCTCCTACAATGAGCAGTTCTTC. Amino acids: CASSLSGDSSYNEQFF.

V gene TRBV28 combines with J gene TRBJ1-5, with D hard to call. Trimming stripped 4 bases from V and 3 bases from J, with 7 bases between. The V gene's germline CDR1 is MDHEN and CDR2 SYDVKM. The CDR3 is made up of 13 amino acids. The CDR3 bases are TGTGCCAGCAGTTGGAGGGCCAATCAGCCCCAGCATTTT. As protein: CASSWRANQPQHF.

The gene calls are TRBV2 and TRBJ1-5; D ambiguous. The germline gives CDR1 SNHLY, CDR2 FYNNEI. V lost 5 bases and J 4 bases, leaving 15 bases between the germline ends. This CDR3 spans 15 amino acids. The CDR3 loop is CASSILTVGNQPQHF. CDR3 DNA sequence: TGTGCCAGCAGTATATTGACTGTGGGAAATCAGCCCCAGCATTTT.

The chain combines TRBV20-1 with TRBJ2-1; D unclear. The V gene lost 2 bases and the J gene lost 8 bases, with 7 bases spanning the gap. Germline values: CDR1 DFQATT, CDR2 SNEGSKA (reference sequence). The CDR3 has 11 residues. CDR3 loop: CSARLDHEQFF. The CDR3 nucleotides read TGCAGTGCTAGATTGGATCATGAGCAGTTCTTC.

The V and J genes are TRBV18 and TRBJ1-2, with 7 bases fitting TRBD1. CDR3 size: 14 residues. CDR1 and CDR2 (germline): KGHSH, LQKENI. V trimming: 4 bases; J trimming: 3 bases; junction bases outside the gene matches: 5. Written as DNA, the CDR3 is TGTGCCAGCTCACGGAAGGGGGCGGACTATGGCTACACCTTC. Its translation: CASSRKGADYGYTF.

The chain links TRBV13 to TRBJ2-3, with a tentative D call TRBD2 (7 bases). V was pared by 2 bases and J by 2 bases, with 11 bases between. The CDR3 has 15 residues. Germline CDR1 is PRHDT and CDR2 is FYEKMQ (reference sequence). CDR3: CASSLRAGATDTQYF. DNA of the CDR3: TGTGCCAGCAGCTTAAGGGCGGGGGCCACAGATACGCAGTATTTT.

The V and J genes are TRBV5-1 and TRBJ1-6, with D unclear. The germline V gene has CDR1 SGHRS and CDR2 YFSETQ. This CDR3 contains 15 residues. Trimming cost V 0 bases and J 7 bases, with 11 bases left between them. CDR3 protein: CASSLGGYRNSPLHF. The CDR3 region has the DNA TGCGCCAGCAGCTTGGGCGGTTACCGAAATTCACCCCTCCACTTT.

V and J are TRBV18 and TRBJ2-7; D assignment may be TRBD1 or TRBD2 (6 bases each). V was clipped by 8 bases and J by 2 bases, with 19 bases between them. Germline V CDR1 and CDR2: KGHSH, LQKENI. The CDR3 is 15 residues long. CDR3 DNA sequence: TGTGCCAGCGCAAACTCGAGGGGGGCCACCTACGAGCAGTACTTC. Amino acids: CASANSRGATYEQYF.

The rearrangement joins TRBV7-9 to TRBJ2-7; no reliable D call. CDR3 length: 16 amino acids. The germline V gene encodes CDR1 SEHNR and CDR2 FQNEAQ (reference sequence). The V end lost 7 bases, the J end lost 4 bases, and 23 bases lay between the germline ends. The CDR3 reads CASTHGWGRLTYEQYF. CDR3 bases: TGTGCCAGCACCCACGGGTGGGGTCGGCTTACTTACGAGCAGTACTTC.

The genes are TRBV6-5 and TRBJ1-2; D call uncertain. V was cut by 6 bases and J by 7 bases, with 12 bases left in between. The CDR3 totals 12 residues. Germline CDR1 and CDR2: MNHEY and SVGAGI. In DNA, the CDR3 is TGTGCCAGCAGCGAGGACTGGACTGGCTACACCTTC. Protein product: CASSEDWTGYTF.

This sequence joins TRBV27 and TRBJ1-6; no firm D call. The CDR3 length is 14 residues. The V gene lost 5 bases and the J gene lost 7 bases, with 12 bases spanning the gap. Germline loops: CDR1 MNHEY, CDR2 SMNVEV (reference sequence). The CDR3 here is CASSGGRGNSPLHF. The CDR3 coding sequence is TGTGCCAGCAGTGGCGGACGGGGAAATTCACCCCTCCACTTT.

The chain couples TRBV24-1 to TRBJ1-1; D not resolved. The CDR3 is made up of 12 amino acids. Looked up from germline, CDR1 is KGHDR and CDR2 is SFDVKD. With 0 bases removed from V and 6 bases from J, the gap between germline ends came to 4 bases. The CDR3 region is CATSDLGAEAFF. For the CDR3, the DNA is TGTGCCACCAGTGATTTGGGGGCTGAAGCTTTCTTT.

This clone was observed a single time. The rearrangement uses TRBV5-1 and TRBJ2-2; D could derive from TRBD1 or TRBD2 (5 bases each). Germline V gene sequence: CDR1 SGHRS, CDR2 YFSETQ. The CDR3 length is 13 residues. V lost 0 bases to trimming and J lost 7 bases, with 7 bases between them. CDR3 DNA: TGCGCCAGCAGCTTGGTGAGGGGCGGGGAGCTGTTTTTT. Translated: CASSLVRGGELFF. Full variable domain (missing parts from reference TRBV5-1 and TRBJ2-2): KAGVTQTPRYLIKTRGQQVTLSCSPISGHRSVSWYQQTPGQGLQFLFEYFSETQRNKGNFPGRFSGRQFSNSRSEMNVSTLELGDSALYLCASSLVRGGELFFGEGSRLTVL.

The chain recombines TRBV5-1 with TRBJ1-5, with 11 bases lining up with TRBD1. CDR3 length equals 15 residues. With 5 bases clipped from V and 12 bases from J, the junction kept 13 bases outside the gene matches. CDR1 is SGHRS and CDR2 is YFSETQ in the germline V gene. In nucleotides, the CDR3 is TGCGCCAGCAGGACGGTCCCGGGACAGGGGGTACACCAGCATTTT. Translating it yields CASRTVPGQGVHQHF.

CDR3 nucleotides: TGTGCCAGCTCACCAGAGCGTTTCTTTACTTGGAACTCCTATGGCTACACCTTC. It translates to CASSPERFFTWNSYGYTF. This chain joins TRBV18 and TRBJ1-2; no firm D call. CDR1 is KGHSH and CDR2 is LQKENI in the germline V gene. The CDR3 totals 18 residues. V was shortened by 2 bases and J by 4 bases, with 23 bases between the two germline ends.

The genes are TRBV4-1 and TRBJ2-1, with TRBD1 matching 8 bases. Looked up from germline, CDR1 is MGHRA and CDR2 is YSYEKL. Trimming took 5 bases from V and 3 from J; bases not matched to a gene: 9. CDR3 size: 16 residues. CDR3 region: CASSTDREKDYNEQFF. CDR3 coding DNA: TGCGCCAGCAGCACGGACAGGGAAAAGGACTACAATGAGCAGTTCTTC.

CDR3: CASSVGANYGYTF. The CDR3 DNA reads TGTGCCAGCAGTGTGGGGGCTAACTATGGCTACACCTTC. This sequence joins TRBV6-4 and TRBJ1-2, with D tentatively TRBD1 (5 bases). Per germline, CDR1 MRHNA and CDR2 SNTAGT. Trimming took 4 bases from V and 0 from J, leaving 6 bases between them. This CDR3 region has 13 residues.

Remarks on this clone: This CDR3 is also generated by other DNA sequences in the sample. This sequence joins TRBV5-1 and TRBJ1-3; a weak D match, TRBD1 (5 bases). The CDR3 extends over 14 amino acids. The V end was cut by 4 bases, the J end by 4 bases, with 12 bases between. CDR1 is SGHRS and CDR2 is YFSETQ in the germline V gene. The CDR3 bases are TGCGCCAGCAGCCTTGGGACGGACGGAAACACCATATATTTT. This sequence encodes CASSLGTDGNTIYF. Using reference TRBV5-1 and TRBJ1-3 for the parts outside the CDR3, the full variable domain is KAGVTQTPRYLIKTRGQQVTLSCSPISGHRSVSWYQQTPGQGLQFLFEYFSETQRNKGNFPGRFSGRQFSNSRSEMNVSTLELGDSALYLCASSLGTDGNTIYFGEGSWLTVV.

The chain combines TRBV4-1 with TRBJ2-1; 12 bases fit TRBD2. Looked up from germline, CDR1 is MGHRA and CDR2 is YSYEKL. With 5 bases clipped from V and 9 bases from J, the junction kept 8 bases outside the gene matches. The length of the CDR3 is 15 residues. The CDR3 loop is CASSVPSGGVGEQFF. The CDR3 region has the DNA TGCGCCAGCAGCGTGCCTAGCGGGGGGGTGGGTGAGCAGTTCTTC.